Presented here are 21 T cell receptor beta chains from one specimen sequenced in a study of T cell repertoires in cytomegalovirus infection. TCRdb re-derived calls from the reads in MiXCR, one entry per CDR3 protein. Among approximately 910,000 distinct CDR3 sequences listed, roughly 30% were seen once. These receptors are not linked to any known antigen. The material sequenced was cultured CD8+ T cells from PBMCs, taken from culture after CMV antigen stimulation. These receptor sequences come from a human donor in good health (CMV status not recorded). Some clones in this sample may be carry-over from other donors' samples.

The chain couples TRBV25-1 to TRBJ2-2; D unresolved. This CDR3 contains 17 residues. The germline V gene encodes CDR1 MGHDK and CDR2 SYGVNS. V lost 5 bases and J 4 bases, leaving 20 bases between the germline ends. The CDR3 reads CASSISVAIRSTGELFF. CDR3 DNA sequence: TGTGCCAGCAGTATAAGTGTGGCAATTCGGTCCACCGGGGAGCTGTTTTTT.

The CDR3 region has the DNA TGTGCCAGCAGTCCCGGGACGATGGGATTAGGGGAGACCCAGTACTTC. Residues: CASSPGTMGLGETQYF. J is TRBJ2-5 and V is TRBV6-2 or TRBV6-3; D is possibly TRBD1 or TRBD2 (5 bases each). The germline V gene encodes CDR1 MNHEY and CDR2 SVGEGT. The CDR3 sequence is 16 residues long. V gave up 5 bases and J gave up 5 bases, with 21 bases separating them.

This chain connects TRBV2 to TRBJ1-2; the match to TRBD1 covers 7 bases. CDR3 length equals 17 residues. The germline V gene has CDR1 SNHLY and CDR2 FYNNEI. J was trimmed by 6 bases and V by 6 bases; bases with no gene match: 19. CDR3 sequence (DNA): TGTGCCAGCAGGGACCCGGTTGGGGACAGCGTTGGCAATGGCTACACCTTC. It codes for CASRDPVGDSVGNGYTF.

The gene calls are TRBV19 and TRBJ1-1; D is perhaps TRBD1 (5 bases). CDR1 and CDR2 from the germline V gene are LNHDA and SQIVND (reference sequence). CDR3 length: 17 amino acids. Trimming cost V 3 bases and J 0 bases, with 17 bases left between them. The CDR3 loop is CASSIEPGRSMNTEAFF. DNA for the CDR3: TGTGCCAGTAGTATCGAACCGGGACGTTCGATGAACACTGAAGCTTTCTTT.

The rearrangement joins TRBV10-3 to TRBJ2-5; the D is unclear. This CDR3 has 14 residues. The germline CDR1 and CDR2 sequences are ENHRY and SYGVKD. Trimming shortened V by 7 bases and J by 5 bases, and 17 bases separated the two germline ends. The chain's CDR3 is CAITKSPFSETQYF. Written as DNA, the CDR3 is TGTGCCATCACCAAGAGCCCATTTTCGGAGACCCAGTACTTC.

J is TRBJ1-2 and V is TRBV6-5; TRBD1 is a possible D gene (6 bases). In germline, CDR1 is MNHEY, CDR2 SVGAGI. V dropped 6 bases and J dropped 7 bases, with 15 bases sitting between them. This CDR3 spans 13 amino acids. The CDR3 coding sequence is TGTGCCAGCAGCAGACAGGACCCTTCTGGCTACACCTTC. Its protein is CASSRQDPSGYTF.

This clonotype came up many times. CDR3 loop: CASSSSGQGLRQPQHF. The CDR3 nucleotides are TGTGCCAGCAGCTCTTCGGGACAGGGGTTACGGCAGCCCCAGCATTTT. The chain joins TRBV7-9 to TRBJ1-5; TRBD1 agrees at 10 bases. Trimming at V came to 4 bases and at J to 7 bases, leaving 10 bases not matched to a gene. Germline V gives CDR1 SEHNR, CDR2 FQNEAQ (reference sequence). The CDR3 is 16 amino acids.

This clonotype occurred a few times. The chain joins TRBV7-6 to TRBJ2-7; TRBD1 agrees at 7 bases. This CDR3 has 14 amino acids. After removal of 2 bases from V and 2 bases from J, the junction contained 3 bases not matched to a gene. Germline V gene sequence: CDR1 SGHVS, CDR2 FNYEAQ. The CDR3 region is CASSLKQGAYEQYF. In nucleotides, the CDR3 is TGTGCCAGCAGCTTAAAGCAGGGGGCCTACGAGCAGTACTTC.

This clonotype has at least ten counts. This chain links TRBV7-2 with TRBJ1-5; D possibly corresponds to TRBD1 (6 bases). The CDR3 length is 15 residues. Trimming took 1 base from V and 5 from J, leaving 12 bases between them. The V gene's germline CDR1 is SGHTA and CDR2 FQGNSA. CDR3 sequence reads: CASSLGQGPYQPQHF. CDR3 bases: TGTGCCAGCAGCTTAGGGCAGGGGCCTTATCAGCCCCAGCATTTT. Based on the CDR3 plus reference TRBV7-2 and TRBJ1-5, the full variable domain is GAGVSQSPSNKVTEKGKDVELRCDPISGHTALYWYRQSLGQGLEFLIYFQGNSAPDKSGLPSDRFSAERTGGSVSTLTIQRTQQEDSAVYLCASSLGQGPYQPQHFGDGTRLSIL.

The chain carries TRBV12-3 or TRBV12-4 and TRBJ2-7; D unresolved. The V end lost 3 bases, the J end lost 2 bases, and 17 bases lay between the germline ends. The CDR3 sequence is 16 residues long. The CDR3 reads CASSLRHQLSAYEQYF. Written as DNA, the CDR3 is TGTGCCAGCAGTTTGAGACACCAACTCTCGGCCTACGAGCAGTACTTC.

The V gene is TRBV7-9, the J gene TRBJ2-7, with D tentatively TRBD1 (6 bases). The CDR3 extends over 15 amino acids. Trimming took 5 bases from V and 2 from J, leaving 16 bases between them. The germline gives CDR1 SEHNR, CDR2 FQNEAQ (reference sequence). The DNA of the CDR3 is TGTGCCAGCAGCCCCCGGGACATTAGCCCCTACGAGCAGTACTTC. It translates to CASSPRDISPYEQYF.

The CDR3 loop reads CASSFNRAVQETQYF. In DNA form, the CDR3 reads TGTGCCAGCAGCTTTAATAGGGCAGTACAAGAGACCCAGTACTTC. This chain connects TRBV11-2 to TRBJ2-5, with D unresolved. Germline CDR1 SGHAT, CDR2 FQNNGV. Trimming stripped 3 bases from V and 2 bases from J, with 13 bases between. The CDR3 covers 15 residues. Full variable domain (missing parts from reference TRBV11-2 and TRBJ2-5): EAGVAQSPRYKIIEKRQSVAFWCNPISGHATLYWYQQILGQGPKLLIQFQNNGVVDDSQLPKDRFSAERLKGVDSTLKIQPAKLEDSAVYLCASSFNRAVQETQYFGPGTRLLVL.

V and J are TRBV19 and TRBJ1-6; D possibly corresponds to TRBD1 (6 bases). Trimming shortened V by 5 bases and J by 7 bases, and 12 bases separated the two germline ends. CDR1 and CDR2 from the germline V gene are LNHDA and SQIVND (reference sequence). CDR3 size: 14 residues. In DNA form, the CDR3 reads TGTGCCAGTAGTGACCGGGACAAGAATTCACCCCTCCACTTT. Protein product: CASSDRDKNSPLHF.

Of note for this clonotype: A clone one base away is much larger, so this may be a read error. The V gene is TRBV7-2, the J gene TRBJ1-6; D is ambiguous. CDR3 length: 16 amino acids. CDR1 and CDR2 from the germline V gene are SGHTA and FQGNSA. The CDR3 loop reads CASSFKGVGNNAPLHF. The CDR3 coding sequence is TGTGCCAGCAGCTTCAAGGGAGTCGGAAATAATGCACCCCTCCACTTT.

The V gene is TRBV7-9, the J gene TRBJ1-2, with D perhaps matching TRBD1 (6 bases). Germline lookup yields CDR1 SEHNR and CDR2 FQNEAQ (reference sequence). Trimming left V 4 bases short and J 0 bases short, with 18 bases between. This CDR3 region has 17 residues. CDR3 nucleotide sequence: TGTGCCAGCAGCTCCGCCTCCGGGACAACTTCTAACTATGGCTACACCTTC. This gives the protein CASSSASGTTSNYGYTF.

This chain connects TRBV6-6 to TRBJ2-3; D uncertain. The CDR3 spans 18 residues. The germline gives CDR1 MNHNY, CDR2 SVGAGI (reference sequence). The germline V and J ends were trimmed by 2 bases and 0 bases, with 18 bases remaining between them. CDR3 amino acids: CASSYPRGDGKSTDTQYF. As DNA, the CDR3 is TGTGCCAGCAGTTACCCCCGCGGAGATGGGAAGAGCACAGATACGCAGTATTTT.

As DNA, the CDR3 is TGTGCCAGCAGCGGGGCCCCCTCTGGAAACACCATATATTTT. Residues: CASSGAPSGNTIYF. The chain links TRBV5-5 to TRBJ1-3; tentatively, D is TRBD1 (5 bases). The CDR3 has 14 amino acids. Germline V gene sequence: CDR1 SGHKS, CDR2 YYEKEE (reference sequence). V was cut by 4 bases and J by 0 bases, with 8 bases left in between.

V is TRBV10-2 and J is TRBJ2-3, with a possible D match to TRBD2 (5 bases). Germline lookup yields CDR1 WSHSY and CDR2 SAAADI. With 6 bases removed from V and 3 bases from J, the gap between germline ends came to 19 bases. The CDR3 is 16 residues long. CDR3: CASSPPPGLGTDTQYF. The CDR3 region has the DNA TGCGCCAGCAGCCCCCCTCCAGGACTCGGTACAGATACGCAGTATTTT.

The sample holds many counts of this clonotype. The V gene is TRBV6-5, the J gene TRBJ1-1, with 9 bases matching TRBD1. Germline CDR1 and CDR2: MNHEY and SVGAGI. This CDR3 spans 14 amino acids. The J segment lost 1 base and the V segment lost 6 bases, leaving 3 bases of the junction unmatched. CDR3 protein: CASSQTGGNTEAFF. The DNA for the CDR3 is TGTGCCAGCAGCCAGACAGGGGGGAACACTGAAGCTTTCTTT.

The CDR3 DNA follows: TGTGCCAGCTCACCCGACAGGGGGAACATGAACACTGAAGCTTTCTTT. It translates to CASSPDRGNMNTEAFF. The J gene is TRBJ1-1, the V gene TRBV18, with 9 bases that match TRBD1. The CDR3 has 16 residues. In germline, CDR1 is KGHSH, CDR2 LQKENI. J lost 0 bases, V lost 3 bases, and 5 bases had no gene match.

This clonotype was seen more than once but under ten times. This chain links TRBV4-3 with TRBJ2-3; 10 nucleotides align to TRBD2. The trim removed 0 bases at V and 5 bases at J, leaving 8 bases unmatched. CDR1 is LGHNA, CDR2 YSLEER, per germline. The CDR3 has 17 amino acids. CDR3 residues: CASSQDGSGGNGDTQYF. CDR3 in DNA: TGCGCCAGCAGCCAAGATGGTAGCGGGGGGAATGGAGATACGCAGTATTTT.